The 10 T cell receptor beta chains reported below all come from one sample, sequenced in a study of post-analysis software for immune sequencing data. Findings and caveats of the study: Compared with controls, patients had more of five TRBV segments, including TRBV5-6, TRBV5-1 and TRBV20-1.

No antigen has been identified for these receptors. Unique molecular identifiers were present in the TCR beta cDNA libraries. TCRdb reprocessed the PCR reads with MiXCR, giving one entry per CDR3 protein. This sample carries about 540,000 distinct CDR3 sequences, 34% of them seen once, and the ten largest clones take 5% to 6%. The material sequenced was blood. The receptors here all came from a girl under 18 with multiple sclerosis.

The chain links TRBV20-1 to TRBJ1-1; D uncertain. Trimming left V 6 bases short and J 2 bases short, with 10 bases between. Germline V gene data show CDR1 as DFQATT and CDR2 as SNEGSKA (reference sequence). This CDR3 has 12 residues. CDR3 nucleotide sequence: TGCAGTGCCAGACATGGAAACACTGAAGCTTTCTTT. Its translation is CSARHGNTEAFF.

This clonotype has only a few counts. This sequence joins TRBV20-1 and TRBJ2-1; no clear D gene. The CDR3 spans 17 residues. V was clipped by 0 bases and J by 0 bases, with 15 bases between them. CDR1 is DFQATT, CDR2 SNEGSKA, per germline (reference sequence). The CDR3 loop is CSARDVLASPSYNEQFF. DNA for the CDR3: TGCAGTGCTAGAGACGTGTTGGCGAGTCCCTCCTACAATGAGCAGTTCTTC.

The gene calls are TRBV20-1 and TRBJ1-1, with D maybe TRBD1 (5 bases). Germline V CDR1 and CDR2: DFQATT, SNEGSKA (reference sequence). The V gene lost 2 bases and the J gene lost 3 bases, with 25 bases spanning the gap. CDR3 length: 18 amino acids. The CDR3 protein is CSARRKGIWGEADTEAFF. The DNA for the CDR3 is TGCAGTGCTAGAAGAAAGGGGATTTGGGGGGAGGCGGACACTGAAGCTTTCTTT.

This clonotype has a handful of counts. The V and J genes are TRBV12-3 or TRBV12-4 and TRBJ1-1; no firm D call. The CDR3 loop spans 14 amino acids. V was shortened by 7 bases and J by 3 bases, with 15 bases between the two germline ends. Here the CDR3 reads CASNLSPGDTEAFF. The CDR3 DNA is TGTGCCAGCAACCTCTCCCCAGGAGACACTGAAGCTTTCTTT.

This chain connects TRBV5-1 to TRBJ2-7; D perhaps matches TRBD2 (6 bases). CDR1 and CDR2 (germline): SGHRS, YFSETQ. The CDR3 runs to 15 residues. V shed 0 bases and J shed 5 bases, with 15 bases lying between them. DNA for the CDR3: TGCGCCAGCAGCTTGGTCGGGGGAGGTATGGACGAGCAGTACTTC. Amino acids: CASSLVGGGMDEQYF. The variable domain in full, with the rest retrieved from reference TRBV5-1 and TRBJ2-7, is KAGVTQTPRYLIKTRGQQVTLSCSPISGHRSVSWYQQTPGQGLQFLFEYFSETQRNKGNFPGRFSGRQFSNSRSEMNVSTLELGDSALYLCASSLVGGGMDEQYFGPGTRLTVT.

This clonotype was seen only once. At one end, the junction sequence differs from germline, possibly due to a read error. The chain combines TRBV5-5 with TRBJ1-5, with D perhaps TRBD1 (5 bases). CDR3 length: 15 residues. CDR1 is SGHKS and CDR2 is YYEKEE in the germline V gene (reference sequence). The CDR3 nucleotides read TGTGCCAGCAGGGAACAGGCCAGAAGCAATCGGCCCCAGCATTTT. This encodes CASREQARSNRPQHF. Together with reference TRBV5-5 and TRBJ1-5, the CDR3 gives the full variable domain: DAGVTQSPTHLIKTRGQQVTLRCSPISGHKSVSWYQQVLGQGPQFIFQYYEKEERGRGNFPDRFSARQFPNYSSELNVNALLLGDSALYLCASREQARSNRPQHFGDGTRLSIL.

This clonotype was seen many times. This chain links TRBV29-1 with TRBJ2-5, with 7 bases identical to TRBD2. The V segment lost 4 bases and the J segment 4 bases; nucleotides outside the gene matches: 3. The CDR3 covers 12 residues. The germline CDR1 and CDR2 sequences are SQVTM and ANQGSEA. The CDR3 nucleotides are TGCAGCGTTGGTCGCGGGGGAGAGACCCAGTACTTC. Protein product: CSVGRGGETQYF.

The chain links TRBV6-5 to TRBJ1-6; D is undetermined. V was pared by 2 bases and J by 5 bases, with 13 bases between. The germline V gene encodes CDR1 MNHEY and CDR2 SVGAGI. The length of the CDR3 is 16 residues. For the CDR3, the DNA is TGTGCCAGCAGTTACGGAGGCCCCCAAAATAATTCACCCCTCCACTTT. It yields the protein CASSYGGPQNNSPLHF.

The rearrangement joins TRBV10-1 to TRBJ2-3; no definite D call. Trimming shortened V by 3 bases and J by 5 bases, and 12 bases separated the two germline ends. Germline CDR1 and CDR2: WNHNN and SYGVQD (reference sequence). The CDR3 is 14 amino acids. CDR3 in amino acids: CASSEGGSLDTQYF. CDR3 nucleotides: TGCGCCAGCAGTGAAGGCGGTAGCTTAGATACGCAGTATTTT.

The table lists this clonotype with a few counts. The chain joins TRBV24-1 to TRBJ2-1; 8 bases agree with TRBD1. The CDR3 runs 16 residues. V shed 4 bases and J 0 bases; nucleotides not matched to a gene: 4. The V gene's germline CDR1 is KGHDR and CDR2 SFDVKD. Written as DNA, the CDR3 is TGTGCCACCAGTGACTCAGGGGGCAACTCCTACAATGAGCAGTTCTTC. It codes for CATSDSGGNSYNEQFF.